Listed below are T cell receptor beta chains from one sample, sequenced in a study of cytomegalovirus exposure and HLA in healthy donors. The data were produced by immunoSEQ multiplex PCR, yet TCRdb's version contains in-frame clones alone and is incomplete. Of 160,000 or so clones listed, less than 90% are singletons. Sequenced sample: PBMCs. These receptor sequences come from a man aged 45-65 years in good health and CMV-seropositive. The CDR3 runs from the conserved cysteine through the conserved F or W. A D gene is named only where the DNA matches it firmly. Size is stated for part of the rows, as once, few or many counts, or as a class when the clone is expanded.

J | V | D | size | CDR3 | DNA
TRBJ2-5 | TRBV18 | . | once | CASSPPGSQETQYF | TGTGCCAGCTCACCACCAGGGAGCCAAGAGACCCAGTACTTC
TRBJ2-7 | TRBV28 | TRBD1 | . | CASRGDRGLYEQYF | TGTGCCAGTAGGGGGGACAGGGGTCTCTACGAGCAGTACTTC
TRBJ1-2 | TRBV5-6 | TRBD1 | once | CASSLGGDSTSYGYTF | TGTGCCAGCAGCTTGGGTGGGGACAGTACTTCCTATGGCTACACCTTC
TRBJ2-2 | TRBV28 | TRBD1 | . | CASSSRDRNTGELFF | TGTGCCAGCAGTTCCCGGGACAGAAACACCGGGGAGCTGTTTTTT
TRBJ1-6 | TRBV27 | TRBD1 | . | CASSLGTGGWTLHF | TGTGCCAGCAGTTTAGGGACAGGGGGCTGGACCCTCCACTTT
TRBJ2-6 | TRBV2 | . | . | CASSEMIGAGANVLTF | TGTGCCAGCAGTGAAATGATAGGGGCTGGGGCCAACGTCCTGACTTTC
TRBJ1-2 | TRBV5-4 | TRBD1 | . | CASSPNSGGASVYGYTF | TGTGCCAGCAGCCCCAATTCAGGGGGCGCGTCCGTCTATGGCTACACCTTC
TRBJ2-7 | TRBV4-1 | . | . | CASSQDAGTFYEQYF | TGCGCCAGCAGCCAAGATGCGGGAACCTTCTACGAGCAGTACTTC
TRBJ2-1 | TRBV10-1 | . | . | CASSEDRNSYNEQFF | TGCGCCAGCAGTGAGGACAGAAACTCCTACAATGAGCAGTTCTTC
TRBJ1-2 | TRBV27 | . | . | CASHPMVGLTNYGYTF | TGTGCCAGCCACCCCATGGTGGGGCTAACTAACTATGGCTACACCTTC
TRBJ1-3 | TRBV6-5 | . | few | CASSYSSGSGNTIYF | TGTGCCAGCAGTTACTCGTCGGGGTCTGGAAACACCATATATTTT
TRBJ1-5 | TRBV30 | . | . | CAWSDREYQPQHF | TGTGCCTGGAGCGATCGAGAGTATCAGCCCCAGCATTTT
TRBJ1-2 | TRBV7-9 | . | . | CASSLRSWQGPTNYGYTF | TGTGCCAGCAGCTTAAGATCGTGGCAGGGGCCCACTAACTATGGCTACACCTTC
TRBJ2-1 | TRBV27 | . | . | CASSSTSTLNEQFF | TGTGCCAGCAGTAGTACTAGTACCCTCAATGAGCAGTTCTTC
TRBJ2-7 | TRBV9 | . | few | CASSVASGLFDEQYF | TGTGCCAGCAGCGTAGCGAGCGGTCTTTTCGACGAGCAGTACTTC
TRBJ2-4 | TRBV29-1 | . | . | CSVVLQGLNIQYF | TGCAGCGTTGTGCTTCAGGGACTAAACATTCAGTACTTC
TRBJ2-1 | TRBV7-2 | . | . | CASSLGSLEQFF | TGTGCCAGCAGCTTAGGTTCACTGGAGCAGTTCTTC